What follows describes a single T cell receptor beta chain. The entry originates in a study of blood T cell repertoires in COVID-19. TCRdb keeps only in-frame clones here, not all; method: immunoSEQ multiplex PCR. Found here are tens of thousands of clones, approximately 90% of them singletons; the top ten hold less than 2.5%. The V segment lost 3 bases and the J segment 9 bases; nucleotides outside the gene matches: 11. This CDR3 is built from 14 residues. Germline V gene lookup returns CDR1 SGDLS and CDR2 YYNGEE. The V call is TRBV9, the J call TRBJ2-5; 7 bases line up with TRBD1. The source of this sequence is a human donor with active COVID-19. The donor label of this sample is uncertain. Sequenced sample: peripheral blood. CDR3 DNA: TGTGCCAGCAGCGCGCAGCCGGCCCAGGGGGCCCAGTACTTC. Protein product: CASSAQPAQGAQYF.